This TCR beta chain was sequenced for a study of T cell responses to AZD1222 COVID-19 vaccine. General observations from the study: In a largely white British group with more females than males, clonal diversity was possibly underestimated. Targeting of unmutated variant regions was reportedly seen in nearly half of spike-specific TCRs.

With regard to this clone: Its antigen is not known.

Clones were sequenced by immunoSEQ multiplex PCR, and TCRdb holds only the in-frame ones, with some missing. The sample holds 250,000 or so clones; approximately 93% are singletons and the top ten take 0.55%. The CDR3 is 12 amino acids. Germline V gene sequence: CDR1 SNHLY, CDR2 FYNNEI. This chain links TRBV2 with TRBJ2-1, with 9 bases that match TRBD2. This TCR came from an adult in good health. Sequenced here: peripheral blood, sampled on day 0 of AZD1222 vaccination. CDR3 nucleotide sequence: TGTGGCGGGGGGGCGAACTACAATGAGCAGTTCTTC. Protein product: CGGGANYNEQFF.